This TCR beta chain was found in a study of blood T cell repertoires in COVID-19 (dated by TCRdb to the early 2020s). About the study as a whole: Samples from collaborators originated in the United States, Italy and Spain and spanned both the acute and convalescent phases of COVID-19. The repertoires were released in a freely available public database intended as a resource for research on the immune response to SARS-CoV-2. A de-identified subject ID, COVID-19 status, age in years and sex were almost always included in the sample metadata. Deeply sampled blood TCRbeta repertoires from subjects exposed to, actively infected with, or recovered from COVID-19 were included in the dataset. Where HLA class I and class II types were available, the types were taken from metadata supplied by the sample provider, not from assay-based typing. The prospective study material was composed of cDNA or gDNA derived from T cells, B-cell-depleted T cells, or PBMCs. Samples were obtained from the ongoing ImmuneRACE study (first 160 participants) and from 1,254 subjects provided by 6 global collaborators. Overall results and qualifications from the work: Clinical and demographic metadata were provided uncurated, with the amount varying by source and participant.

The immunoSEQ Assay, a bias-controlled multiplex PCR, was used to amplify TCRbeta CDR3 regions from genomic DNA. In the original analysis: The number of nucleated cells in each sample was estimated from the amplification of reference gene primers within the assay. To quantify the absolute abundance of each unique TCRbeta CDR3 rearrangement, sequence reads were collapsed and filtered. For each sample, productive Simpson clonality was calculated as the square root of Simpson's diversity index across productive rearrangements. TCRdb limited this immuneACCESS table to in-frame rearrangements with V and J called. A share of clones is missing; checked studies link under half to unresolved V genes, and the rest is unexplained. That table is the source of V, J and clone size, and D and trimming were worked out from the DNA. Counted in this sample were some 35,000 clones; more than 70% of them appeared once. Together, the top ten hold around 36% of the sample.

The collaborating institutions used their own protocols to collect whole blood in K2EDTA tubes. For TCRbeta analysis, collaborators shipped samples in one of three forms: frozen whole blood, isolated PBMCs, or DNA extracted from either of those sample types. On this clone: Its antigen is currently not known. No clone much larger than this one lies a single base away; base qualities are absent.

The CDR3 numbers 15 residues from cysteine through phenylalanine. The read is trimmed to its CDR3 DNA, 45 bases read in frame from base 1. CDR1 and CDR2, per the germline V gene, are SGHVS and FNYEAQ. At the junction V is shortened by 6 bases and J by 0 bases; bases outside the gene matches: 5. Here the chain combines TRBV7-6 and TRBJ2-3; 8 bases in the junction line up with TRBD1. This clonotype originated in a man aged 65 to 85 with active COVID-19. Sequencing used peripheral blood. The bases read TGTGCCAGCAGGCCGGGACAGGAAAGCACAGATACGCAGTATTTT. It is translated as CASRPGQESTDTQYF.